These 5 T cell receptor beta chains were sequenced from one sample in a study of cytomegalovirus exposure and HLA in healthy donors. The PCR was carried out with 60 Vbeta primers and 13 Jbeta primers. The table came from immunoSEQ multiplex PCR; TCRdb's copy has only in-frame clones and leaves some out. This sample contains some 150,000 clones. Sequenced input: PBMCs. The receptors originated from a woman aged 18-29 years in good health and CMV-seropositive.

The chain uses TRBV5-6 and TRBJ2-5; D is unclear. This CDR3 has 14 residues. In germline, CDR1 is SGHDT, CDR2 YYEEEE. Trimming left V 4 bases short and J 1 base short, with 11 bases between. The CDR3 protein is CASSGGLIQETQYF. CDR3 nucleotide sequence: TGTGCCAGCAGCGGTGGGCTGATCCAAGAGACCCAGTACTTC. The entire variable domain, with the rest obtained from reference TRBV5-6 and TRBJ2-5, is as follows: DAGVTQSPTHLIKTRGQQVTLRCSPKSGHDTVSWYQQALGQGPQFIFQYYEEEERQRGNFPDRFSGHQFPNYSSELNVNALLLGDSALYLCASSGGLIQETQYFGPGTRLLVL.

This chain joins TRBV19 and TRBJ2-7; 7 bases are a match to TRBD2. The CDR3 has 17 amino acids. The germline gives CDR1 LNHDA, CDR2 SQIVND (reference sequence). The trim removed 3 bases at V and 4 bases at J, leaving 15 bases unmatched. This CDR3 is CASSMRSLNSGPYEQYF. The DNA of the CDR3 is TGTGCCAGTAGTATGAGGTCCCTGAATAGCGGGCCTTACGAGCAGTACTTC.

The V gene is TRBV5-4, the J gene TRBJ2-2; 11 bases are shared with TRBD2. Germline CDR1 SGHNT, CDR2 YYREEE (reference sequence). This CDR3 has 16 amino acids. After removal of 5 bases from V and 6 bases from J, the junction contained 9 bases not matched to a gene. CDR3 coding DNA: TGTGCCAGCAGTACCACGGGACTAGCGGCTGCCGGGGAGCTGTTTTTT. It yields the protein CASSTTGLAAAGELFF.

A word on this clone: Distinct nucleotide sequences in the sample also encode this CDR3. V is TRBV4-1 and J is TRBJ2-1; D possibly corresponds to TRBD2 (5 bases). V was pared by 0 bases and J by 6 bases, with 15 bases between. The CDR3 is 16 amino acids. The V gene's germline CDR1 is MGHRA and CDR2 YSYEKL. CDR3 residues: CASSQESGGLFNEQFF. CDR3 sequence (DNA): TGCGCCAGCAGCCAAGAGTCCGGCGGACTCTTCAATGAGCAGTTCTTC.

CDR3 loop: CASSPAGIGGEQYF. CDR3 sequence (DNA): TGCGCCAGCAGCCCAGCAGGGATTGGGGGGGAGCAGTACTTC. The rearrangement links TRBV5-1 to TRBJ2-7, with D maybe TRBD2 (6 bases). The CDR3 runs 14 residues. The germline gives CDR1 SGHRS, CDR2 YFSETQ. Trimming stripped 4 bases from V and 7 bases from J, with 18 bases between. The full variable domain, its missing parts supplied by reference TRBV5-1 and TRBJ2-7, is KAGVTQTPRYLIKTRGQQVTLSCSPISGHRSVSWYQQTPGQGLQFLFEYFSETQRNKGNFPGRFSGRQFSNSRSEMNVSTLELGDSALYLCASSPAGIGGEQYFGPGTRLTVT.